A single TCR beta chain is shown here with its context. These data are taken from a study of CD8+ T cells in alopecia areata. Study details: In an open-label trial, patients got 5 to 10 mg tofacitinib twice daily.

CDR3 length equals 12 residues. From germline, CDR1 is SNHLY and CDR2 FYNNEI. The germline V and J ends were trimmed by 3 bases and 16 bases, with 16 bases remaining between them. In each case, RNA was isolated and then reverse transcribed into cDNA as the sequencing template. Clones were read by immunoSEQ multiplex PCR, and TCRdb kept only the in-frame ones, dropping some. This table has roughly 200,000 clones, 50% to 70% appearing once. The receptor comes from a human donor with alopecia areata. The chain joins TRBV2 to TRBJ2-1, with D tentatively TRBD1 (6 bases). Sample: CD4+ T cells sorted from blood, taken at week 0. CDR3 nucleotide sequence: TGTGCCAGCAGTGACTGGACAGTACGCGGCTTCTTC. It specifies CASSDWTVRGFF.